A selection of T cell receptor beta chains follows, all from one sample in a study of T cell responses to AZD1222 COVID-19 vaccine. Some clones are missing from TCRdb's copy, which holds only in-frame ones; the method was immunoSEQ multiplex PCR. The sample includes approximately 100,000 clones, around 96% of them seen just once. The specimen was peripheral blood, collected on day 0 of AZD1222 vaccination. All receptors come from an adult in good health. Each CDR3 is given with its conserved first and last residue. D genes are given only for firm matches. Clone size is stated in some rows and not others, as once, few, many or a class when expanded.

j_gene | v_gene | abundance | d_gene | CDR3nt | CDR3aa
TRBJ1-2 | TRBV5-1 | . | . | TGCGCCAGCAGCATTAATACAGGGTCGTATGGCTACACCTTC | CASSINTGSYGYTF
TRBJ1-1 | TRBV6-5 | . | . | TGTGCCAGCATTAGGGGCTTGGGCACTGAAGCTTTCTTT | CASIRGLGTEAFF
TRBJ1-2 | TRBV4-1 | . | . | TGCGCCAGCAGCCAAGATATAGGACCCGGCGATGGCTACACCTTC | CASSQDIGPGDGYTF
TRBJ2-7 | TRBV3-1/TRBV3-2 | . | TRBD2 | TGTGCCAGTTGGACTAGCGGGATCTACGAGCAGTACTTC | CASWTSGIYEQYF
TRBJ1-6 | TRBV5-1 | once | . | TGCGCCAGCAGCTCCGGACGGAATAATTCACCCCTCCACTTT | CASSSGRNNSPLHF
TRBJ1-2 | TRBV9 | . | . | TGTGCCAGCAGCTCGGGGGGGGCGAATGGCTACACCTTC | CASSSGGANGYTF
TRBJ1-5 | TRBV12-5 | . | . | TGTGCTAGTGGTGGGGGGTCTGGTCAGCCCCAGCATTTT | CASGGGSGQPQHF
TRBJ2-7 | TRBV25-1 | once | . | TGTGCCAGCAGAGCGGTCAGCTCCTACGAGCAGTACTTC | CASRAVSSYEQYF
TRBJ2-3 | TRBV6-2/TRBV6-3 | . | . | TGTGCCAGCAGTTCTACCAGCACAGATACGCAGTATTTT | CASSSTSTDTQYF
TRBJ1-2 | TRBV3-1/TRBV3-2 | . | . | TGTGCCAGCAGCCAAGATCATATATTAGGGGGGAATGGCTACACCTTC | CASSQDHILGGNGYTF
TRBJ2-5 | TRBV7-2 | . | TRBD2 | TGTGCCAGCAGCCCCCTCCGTGCCCGGGGGGGAGAGACCCAGTACTTC | CASSPLRARGGETQYF
TRBJ2-6 | TRBV3-1/TRBV3-2 | . | . | TGTGCCAGCAGCCAGCTCAGCTCTGGGGCCAACGTCCTGACTTTC | CASSQLSSGANVLTF
TRBJ1-5 | TRBV10-1 | . | TRBD1 | TGCGCCAGCAGTGGGGATACAGGGGGCTATCAGCCCCAGCATTTT | CASSGDTGGYQPQHF
TRBJ2-3 | TRBV7-2 | . | TRBD2 | TGTGCCAGCAGCTTATCGGGCGGGAGTAGCACAGATACGCAGTATTTT | CASSLSGGSSTDTQYF
TRBJ2-2 | TRBV13 | . | . | TGTGCCAGCAGCTTACAGGGTTTCACCGGGGAGCTGTTTTTT | CASSLQGFTGELFF
TRBJ2-1 | TRBV12-5 | . | TRBD2 | TGTGCTAGTGCCTTTTTCCCAGCGGGAGGGCTGGACAATGAGCAGTTCTTC | CASAFFPAGGLDNEQFF
TRBJ2-7 | TRBV7-9 | once | TRBD1 | TGTGCCAGCAGCGCCGGGACAGAGTACGAGCAGTACTTC | CASSAGTEYEQYF